This TCR beta chain originates from a study of early stage breast cancer tumors. Sequenced by immunoSEQ multiplex PCR; TCRdb stores in-frame clones only, minus some. The sample holds thousands of clones; about two thirds are singletons and the top ten take roughly a sixth. The clonotype originates from a person aged 40 to 49 with breast cancer. Sequencing was performed on breast tumor tissue.

In DNA, the CDR3 is TGTGCCAGCAGCTTAGTGGGCGGATGGGGGCACGAGCAGTACTTC. It codes for CASSLVGGWGHEQYF. The V gene is TRBV7-2, the J gene TRBJ2-7, with D possibly being TRBD1 (6 bases). The CDR3 is made up of 15 amino acids. CDR1 is SGHTA and CDR2 is FQGNSA in the germline V gene. Trimming took off 1 base at V and 5 bases at J, with 15 bases between the two ends.